A selection of T cell receptor beta chains follows, all from one sample in a study of identifying expanded T cells in peripheral blood. Sequencing was performed with immunoSEQ multiplex PCR; in TCRdb, only in-frame clones are kept and a portion is missing. The data show 90,000 or so clones, approximately 84% seen once. The sequencing input was blood. These receptors all stem from a person aged 18 to 75 in good health. CDR3s include the opening cysteine and the closing phenylalanine or tryptophan. A D gene is named only where the DNA matches it firmly. Clone size is shown for a subset of rows, as once, few, many or a class of expanded clone.

TRBV5-4	TRBJ2-7	TRBD1	once	TGTGCCAGCAGCCCAAGGACAGGTGGACACTACGAGCAGTACTTC	CASSPRTGGHYEQYF
TRBV19	TRBJ1-2	-	-	TGTGCCAGTAGAGTACGCAGGGGCGGCGGCTACACCTTC	CASRVRRGGGYTF
TRBV6-1	TRBJ1-2	TRBD1	-	TGTGCCAGCAGTGGGGGATGGGGACAGGGGTATGGCTACACCTTC	CASSGGWGQGYGYTF
TRBV19	TRBJ1-4	-	few	TGTGCCAGTATCTCGCGTTGGGGTGTCGGCGAAAAACTGTTTTTT	CASISRWGVGEKLFF
TRBV7-6	TRBJ2-7	-	-	TGTGCCAGCAGCTTAGCTCTAAGAGGGGAAATAACCTACGAGCAGTACTTC	CASSLALRGEITYEQYF
TRBV4-3	TRBJ2-1	-	-	TGCGCCAGCAGCCAAGCTTATCGCAATGAGCAGTTCTTC	CASSQAYRNEQFF
TRBV4-3	TRBJ1-1	-	once	TGCGCCAGCAGATACTCGGGGAACACTGAAGCTTTCTTT	CASRYSGNTEAFF
TRBV30	TRBJ1-5	TRBD1	-	TGTGCCTGGAACAGGGGCGGGAACAATCAGCCCCAGCATTTT	CAWNRGGNNQPQHF
TRBV27	TRBJ2-3	TRBD1	-	TGTGCCAGCAGTGAGAATTATGACCCCTGGACAGGGACTAGCACAGATACGCAGTATTTT	CASSENYDPWTGTSTDTQYF
TRBV7-2	TRBJ2-1	-	-	TGTGCCAGCAGCTTAGCACCCCGGGGAAGGGGGGGTAACAATGAGCAGTTCTTC	CASSLAPRGRGGNNEQFF
TRBV10-3	TRBJ1-5	-	-	TGTGCCATCAGTGGAGGAAATAATACAGCCCGGCGGGGGCCCCAGCATTTT	CAISGGNNTARRGPQHF
TRBV4-3	TRBJ2-4	-	once	TGCGCCAGCAGCCAAGATGGGGCCCTAGGTTCATCCGCCAAAAACATTCAGTACTTC	CASSQDGALGSSAKNIQYF
TRBV2	TRBJ2-3	TRBD1	-	TGTGCCAGCACAGGGGGCGCAGGGTTGGAAGATACGCAGTATTTT	CASTGGAGLEDTQYF
TRBV5-6	TRBJ2-7	-	-	TGTGCCAGCAGTCGAAAAGGAGCCTACGAGCAGTACTTC	CASSRKGAYEQYF
TRBV5-1	TRBJ1-1	TRBD1	once	TGCGCCAGCAGCTCAATGCTTACAGGGGGCAACACTGAAGCTTTCTTT	CASSSMLTGGNTEAFF
TRBV7-9	TRBJ2-5	-	-	TGTGCCAGCAGCTTAGAGGTAACCCAGTACTTC	CASSLEVTQYF
TRBV7-2	TRBJ1-2	-	-	TGTGCCAGCAGCCAACAAGGGGGGAATGGCTATGGCTACACCTTC	CASSQQGGNGYGYTF
TRBV7-9	TRBJ2-5	-	-	TGTGCCAGCACCCCTGCTTGGGGGGAGGTGGAGACCCAGTACTTC	CASTPAWGEVETQYF
TRBV5-8	TRBJ1-1	TRBD1	once	TGTGCCAGCAGCCCAGCGGACAGGAGCATGAACACTGAAGCTTTCTTT	CASSPADRSMNTEAFF
TRBV5-8	TRBJ1-4	-	-	TGTGCCAGCAGCTTGACCGGGGTGCGAGTTGAAAAACTGTTTTTT	CASSLTGVRVEKLFF
TRBV30	TRBJ2-6	TRBD1	-	TGTGCCTGGGGACAGGGGCTATCTGGGGCCAACGTCCTGACTTTC	CAWGQGLSGANVLTF
TRBV5-4	TRBJ1-1	-	once	TGTGCCAGCAGCTACGGGGGTGCCACTGAAGCTTTCTTT	CASSYGGATEAFF
TRBV25-1	TRBJ1-2	-	few	TGTGCCAGCAGTACAGGGTTGGGTGGCTACACCTTC	CASSTGLGGYTF
TRBV19	TRBJ1-1	-	once	TGTGCCAGTAGTATAGCAACTTTCGGCTGGGACACTGAAGCTTTCTTT	CASSIATFGWDTEAFF
TRBV29-1	TRBJ1-1	TRBD1	-	TGCAGCGTTGAGGTACAGGGGGGCCTTCGTTTTTCTGAAGCTTTCTTT	CSVEVQGGLRFSEAFF
TRBV7-2	TRBJ2-7	-	-	TGTGCCAGCAGCTTAGATCCTTGGGGGGCCTACGAGCAGTACTTC	CASSLDPWGAYEQYF
TRBV7-6	TRBJ1-2	TRBD1	-	TGTGCCAGCAGCTTAGTCCAGGGGGCTCAGGGTGGCTACACCTTC	CASSLVQGAQGGYTF
TRBV6-4	TRBJ2-2	TRBD1	-	TGTGCCAGCAGAAAGGGACAGGGATCCGGGGAGCTGTTTTTT	CASRKGQGSGELFF
TRBV6-6	TRBJ2-7	-	-	TGTGCCAGCAGTTACGCGGGGGGGGACAGGGGCCACGAGCAGTACTTC	CASSYAGGDRGHEQYF
TRBV5-6	TRBJ1-6	TRBD1	few	TGTGCCAGCAGCCACTATCCCGGGACAGTTGGGTCACCCCTCCACTTT	CASSHYPGTVGSPLHF
TRBV27	TRBJ1-4	-	-	TGTGCCACCCGGGGACATGCAACTAATGAAAAACTGTTTTTT	CATRGHATNEKLFF
TRBV6-6	TRBJ1-2	-	-	TGTGCCAGCAGTTACACCGCTTTCTACTATGGCTACACCTTC	CASSYTAFYYGYTF
TRBV30	TRBJ2-7	-	once	TGTGCCTGGAGTGGTGGGTGGGTACGCTACGAGCAGTACTTC	CAWSGGWVRYEQYF